This TCR beta chain was captured by sequencing in a study of control samples from healthy donors and cancer patients. Trimming cost V 5 bases and J 1 base, with 11 bases left between them. CDR1 and CDR2 (germline): SGHAT, FQDESV (reference sequence). The CDR3 covers 14 residues. Sequencing was performed with immunoSEQ multiplex PCR; in TCRdb, only in-frame clones are kept and a portion is missing. The table includes 100,000 to 150,000 clones, less than 90% detected once. Material: blood. This receptor was obtained from a man younger than 30 in good health. V is TRBV11-1 and J is TRBJ2-5; D possibly uses TRBD1 or TRBD2 (5 bases each). The CDR3 DNA sequence: TGTGCCAGCAGCCCCGGGACGCCCCAAGAGACCCAGTACTTC. Its protein is CASSPGTPQETQYF.